This TCR beta chain was identified during a study of post-analysis software for immune sequencing data. Across the whole study: Recorded disease courses covered relapsing-remitting, secondary progressive and progressive-relapsing multiple sclerosis. Some patients had no subtype annotation.

Study-wide results and limits: In patients, about 5 TRBV segments were more frequent than in controls, with TRBV5-6, TRBV5-1 and TRBV20-1 among them. Controls showed significantly higher normalized Chao1 diversity than did multiple sclerosis patients.

CDR1 and CDR2 from the germline V gene are SEHNR and FQNEAQ (reference sequence). The length of the CDR3 is 14 residues. V was clipped by 5 bases and J by 0 bases, with 9 bases between them. cDNA libraries for TCR beta contained unique molecular identifiers. T cells numbering about 0.95 to 10 million gave rise to some 500,000 cDNA molecules. TCRdb ran MiXCR on the PCR reads and lists one entry per CDR3 protein. The table has a few hundred thousand distinct CDR3 sequences, roughly 38% seen once. A remark on this clonotype: Its antigen is not identified.

The rearrangement uses TRBV7-9 and TRBJ2-3; D is unresolved. The sequenced sample consisted of blood. The source is a girl aged 2 to 10 with multiple sclerosis. CDR3 DNA sequence: TGTGCCAGCAGCCCACTCACTAGCACAGATACGCAGTATTTT. Translating gives CASSPLTSTDTQYF.